Listed here are 13 T cell receptor beta chains from one sample, sequenced in a study of control samples from healthy donors and cancer patients. Data came from immunoSEQ multiplex PCR; TCRdb stores just in-frame clones and leaves some out. The table has 90,000 to 120,000 clones, 70% to 85% seen once; the top ten hold about 5.9%. The sequencing input was blood. These receptors originate from a man aged 18 to 29 in good health.

The rearrangement uses TRBV12-3 or TRBV12-4 and TRBJ2-4; 8 nucleotides align to TRBD2. With V trimmed by 3 bases and J by 10 bases, 5 bases remained unmatched. The CDR3 has 13 residues. The CDR3, as DNA: TGTGCCAGCAGTTTTGTCGGGGGGGCGATTCAGTACTTC. It encodes CASSFVGGAIQYF.

This sequence joins TRBV5-6 and TRBJ2-3, with D perhaps matching TRBD1 (7 bases). CDR1 is SGHDT, CDR2 YYEEEE, per germline. The germline V and J ends were trimmed by 1 base and 4 bases, with 13 bases remaining between them. The CDR3 runs to 15 residues. The CDR3 DNA sequence: TGTGCCAGCAGCTTGCTGCAGGGGGGCCCAGATACGCAGTATTTT. This encodes CASSLLQGGPDTQYF.

This chain uses TRBV24-1 with TRBJ2-5; D might be TRBD2 (7 bases). V lost 3 bases, J lost 5 bases, and 12 bases lay in between. The CDR3 contains 14 residues. Per germline, CDR1 KGHDR and CDR2 SFDVKD. CDR3 loop: CATSDTGRVETQYF. The CDR3 bases are TGTGCCACCAGTGATACAGGGAGGGTGGAGACCCAGTACTTC.

The sample holds one count of this clone. This CDR3 reads CASSLLPLAGRDTQYF. DNA for the CDR3: TGTGCCAGCAGCTTACTTCCCCTAGCGGGGAGAGATACGCAGTATTTT. The chain couples TRBV13 to TRBJ2-3; 9 bases line up with TRBD2. Trimming removed 2 bases from V and 5 bases from J; junction bases left unmatched: 8. Germline V gene lookup returns CDR1 PRHDT and CDR2 FYEKMQ (reference sequence). This CDR3 is 16 amino acids long.

This clone was seen a handful of times. The chain couples TRBV19 to TRBJ1-3; 9 bases fit TRBD1. The CDR3 is 14 residues long. Trimming cost V 7 bases and J 6 bases; bases outside gene matches: 7. Germline V gene data show CDR1 as LNHDA and CDR2 as SQIVND (reference sequence). CDR3 in DNA: TGTGCCAGTACCCTGGGACAGGGCGTAAACACCATATATTTT. Protein: CASTLGQGVNTIYF.

The CDR3 nucleotides are TGTGCCAGCATTGGAGGGGCGGGATCCTACGAGCAGTACGTC. As protein: CASIGGAGSYEQYV. V and J are TRBV6-4 and TRBJ2-7, with a weak D call TRBD2 (6 bases). There are 14 residues in the CDR3. Germline-derived CDR1 and CDR2 are MRHNA and SNTAGT. V shed 7 bases and J shed 1 base, with 14 bases lying between them.

The chain is built from TRBV6-5 and TRBJ2-7; no firm D call. Germline V gives CDR1 MNHEY, CDR2 SVGAGI. V lost 6 bases to trimming and J lost 2 bases, with 8 bases between them. There are 12 residues in the CDR3. The CDR3 nucleotides are TGTGCCAGCAGGCCCCTTACCTACGAGCAGTACTTC. Translation: CASRPLTYEQYF.

The rearrangement joins TRBV4-1 to TRBJ2-3; the match to TRBD2 covers 9 bases. The CDR3 consists of 15 residues. V trimming: 4 bases; J trimming: 5 bases; junction bases outside the gene matches: 7. Germline CDR1 and CDR2: MGHRA and YSYEKL. The CDR3 bases are TGCGCCAGCAGCCCCGGGACAGCGGGAGGAGATACGCAGTATTTT. It is translated as CASSPGTAGGDTQYF.

The genes are TRBV28 and TRBJ1-1, with 7 bases that match TRBD1. The CDR3 runs to 15 residues. Germline CDR1 and CDR2: MDHEN and SYDVKM. V lost 5 bases to trimming and J lost 3 bases; unmatched junction nucleotides: 9. The CDR3 loop is CASSPRQGTDTEAFF. The DNA for the CDR3 is TGTGCCAGCAGTCCGCGACAGGGTACGGACACTGAAGCTTTCTTT.

V and J are TRBV6-6 and TRBJ2-1, with D perhaps TRBD1 or TRBD2 (7 bases each). Trimming stripped 4 bases from V and 8 bases from J, with 18 bases between. This CDR3 comprises 15 residues. Germline V lookup: CDR1 MNHNY, CDR2 SVGAGI (reference sequence). For the CDR3, the DNA is TGTGCCAGCAGTTCTCGACAGGGAGGGAAGGATGAGCAGTTCTTC. It translates to CASSSRQGGKDEQFF.

This chain connects TRBV24-1 to TRBJ2-1; TRBD2 is a possible D gene (7 bases). This CDR3 has 14 residues. Per germline, CDR1 KGHDR and CDR2 SFDVKD. The germline V and J ends were trimmed by 6 bases and 5 bases, with 13 bases remaining between them. The CDR3 DNA follows: TGTGCCACCAGTCTTACGGGGGGCCACAATGAGCAGTTCTTC. Translated: CATSLTGGHNEQFF.

The chain has TRBV4-2 and TRBJ1-2; 7 bases align to TRBD1. Germline V gene data show CDR1 as LGHNA and CDR2 as YNFKEQ. The CDR3 has 19 residues. V lost 1 base, J lost 2 bases, and 16 bases stayed unmatched. The CDR3 reads CASSQAARGTVTKNYGYTF. In DNA form, the CDR3 reads TGTGCCAGCAGCCAAGCCGCGAGAGGGACAGTCACCAAGAACTATGGCTACACCTTC.

The gene calls are TRBV5-6 and TRBJ1-2; tentatively, D is TRBD1 (6 bases). V gave up 4 bases and J gave up 0 bases, with 19 bases separating them. This CDR3 comprises 17 residues. Germline-derived CDR1 and CDR2 are SGHDT and YYEEEE. In DNA form, the CDR3 reads TGTGCCAGCAGCCCGGTGGGGGGCGGGGCGACTAACTATGGCTACACCTTC. Its translation is CASSPVGGGATNYGYTF.